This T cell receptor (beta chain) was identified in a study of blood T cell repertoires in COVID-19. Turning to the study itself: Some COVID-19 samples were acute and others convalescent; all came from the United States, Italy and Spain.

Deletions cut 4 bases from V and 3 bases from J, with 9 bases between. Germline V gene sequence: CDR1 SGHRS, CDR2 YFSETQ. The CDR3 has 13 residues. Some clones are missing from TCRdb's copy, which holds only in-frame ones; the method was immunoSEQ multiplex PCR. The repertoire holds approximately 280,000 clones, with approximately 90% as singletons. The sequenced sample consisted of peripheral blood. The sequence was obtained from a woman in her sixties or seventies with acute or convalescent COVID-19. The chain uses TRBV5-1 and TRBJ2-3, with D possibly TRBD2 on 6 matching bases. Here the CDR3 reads CASSGGLTDTQYF. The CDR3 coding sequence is TGCGCCAGCAGCGGGGGGTTGACAGATACGCAGTATTTT.